Listed below are T cell receptor beta chains from one sample, sequenced in a study of blood T cells in healthy people across ages. From the 5' RACE reads, TCRdb called clonotypes with MiXCR, one entry per CDR3 protein. Here the sample spans about 780,000 distinct CDR3 sequences, about half being singletons. The material sequenced was blood. Receptors originate from an older man in good health. Each CDR3 is given with its conserved first and last residue.

V gene	J gene	CDR3 protein
TRBV29-1	TRBJ2-7	CSVGDGLLEQYF
TRBV5-6	TRBJ2-3	CASSLGLAGTFTDTQYF
TRBV5-1	TRBJ2-5	CASSHQGAGEETQYF
TRBV11-2	TRBJ2-5	CASTRDLGQETQYF
TRBV5-1	TRBJ2-7	CASSLDGISEEQYF
TRBV20-1	NA	CSASASLETQYF
TRBV20-1	TRBJ2-3	CSARDALAGSGTDTQYF
TRBV9	TRBJ2-5	CASSPLHEPAETQYF
TRBV7-3	TRBJ2-7	CASSSPTSPGEQYF
TRBV27	TRBJ1-4	CASSPNRQDEGANEKLFF
TRBV24-1	TRBJ2-1	CATSGSQRSLYNEQFF
TRBV20-1	TRBJ2-1	CSALRAGARVNERFF
TRBV30	TRBJ2-5	CAWSAGETQYF
TRBV5-1	TRBJ1-2	CASNVGDEYNGYTF
TRBV4-3	TRBJ2-1	CASSQVLSTSPSPNEQFF
TRBV29-1	TRBJ2-1	CSVERAGRGNEQFF
TRBV6-2/TRBV6-3	TRBJ1-1	CASSPDLNTEAFF
TRBV7-9	TRBJ2-1	CASSVHRQPNEQFF
TRBV20-1	TRBJ2-3	CSALPSNTDTQYF
TRBV7-2	NA	CASSFNQGRDEQYF
TRBV20-1	TRBJ2-3	CSARGVGLTDTQYF
TRBV5-1	TRBJ1-5	CASSLDVGGNQPQHF
TRBV29-1	TRBJ2-1	CSVGGTSGSNEQFF
TRBV25-1	TRBJ2-1	CVSSDLMRASLNEQFF
TRBV14	TRBJ2-7	CASSQSQIYEQYF
TRBV6-5	TRBJ2-7	CASSRSPGSYEQYF
TRBV7-2	TRBJ1-1	CASSLRQVRTEAFF
TRBV12-3/TRBV12-4	NA	CAIQLGYGTQYF
TRBV21-1	TRBJ1-1	CASSTMRAWNTEAFF
TRBV5-1	TRBJ2-5	CASSLEASGGETQYF
TRBV15	TRBJ2-4	CATSSEYLAKNIQYF
TRBV6-5	TRBJ2-1	CASSYSRDRGHNEQFF
TRBV29-1	TRBJ2-6	CSVDSSTGANVLTF
TRBV6-5	TRBJ1-6	CASSYEAYNSPLHF
TRBV7-9	TRBJ2-1	CASRQTGLAGVNEQFF
TRBV10-3	TRBJ2-3	CAISEGPSNTQYF
TRBV27	TRBJ2-4	CASSNSGRATQYF
TRBV29-1	TRBJ2-5	CSVVGRTTAETQYF
TRBV5-1	TRBJ2-1	CASSLGLAGVVSDEQFF
TRBV3-1	TRBJ2-5	CACSHAPRRETQYF
TRBV6-2/TRBV6-3	TRBJ2-5	CASSYVYQETQYF
TRBV27	TRBJ2-2	CASSLSAARDGTGELFF